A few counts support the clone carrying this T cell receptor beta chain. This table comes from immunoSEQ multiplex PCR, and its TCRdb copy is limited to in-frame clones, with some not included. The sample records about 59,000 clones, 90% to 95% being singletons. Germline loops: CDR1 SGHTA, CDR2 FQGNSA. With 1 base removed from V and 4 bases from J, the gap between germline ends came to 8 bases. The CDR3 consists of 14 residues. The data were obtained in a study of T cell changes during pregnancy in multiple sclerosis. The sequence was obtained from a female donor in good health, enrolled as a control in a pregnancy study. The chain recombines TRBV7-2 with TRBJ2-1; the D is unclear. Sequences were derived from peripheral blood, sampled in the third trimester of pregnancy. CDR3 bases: TGTGCCAGCAGCTTAGTATCAGGATACAATGAGCAGTTCTTC. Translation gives CASSLVSGYNEQFF.